Listed below are T cell receptor beta chains from one sample, sequenced in a study of graft-versus-host responses after intestinal transplantation. The protocol was immunoSEQ multiplex PCR, while the TCRdb copy is restricted to in-frame clones and leaves out a portion. The sample yields roughly 96,000 clones, about 91% seen once. Antigens for these TCRs are unknown. The specimen comprised unstimulated CD8+ T cells sorted from spleen or lymph node cells, sampled before intestinal transplant. These receptors came from a human donor who received an intestinal transplant. Both conserved end residues are part of each CDR3. The order of the fields is J gene, V gene, CDR3 protein.

J: TRBJ1-1; V: TRBV19; CDR3: CASSPRTRHMNTEAFF
J: TRBJ2-1; V: TRBV5-4; CDR3: CASSLFEGGEQFF
J: TRBJ2-7; V: TRBV4-3; CDR3: CASSQDSGQGIYEQYF
J: TRBJ1-1; V: TRBV10-3; CDR3: CAISDIGGGDTEAFF
J: TRBJ2-1; V: TRBV13; CDR3: CASSLAGGKPNEQFF
J: TRBJ1-1; V: TRBV14; CDR3: CASSQSPGATEAFF
J: TRBJ2-1; V: TRBV29-1; CDR3: CSVPALALSSYNEQFF
J: TRBJ1-1; V: TRBV15; CDR3: CATSRDYRGTEAFF
J: TRBJ2-3; V: TRBV13; CDR3: CASSPSGVSTDTQYF
J: TRBJ1-1; V: TRBV4-1; CDR3: CASSRLRQGETEAFF
J: TRBJ2-7; V: TRBV11-2; CDR3: CASSLEETAYEQYF
J: TRBJ2-2; V: TRBV5-1; CDR3: CASSAGLAGGRTGELFF
J: TRBJ2-7; V: TRBV30; CDR3: CAWSWDRGHRVSKEQYF
J: TRBJ1-5; V: TRBV11-2; CDR3: CASSPTGGGSNQPQHF
J: NA; V: TRBV5-6; CDR3: CASTHTGTAYEQYF
J: TRBJ1-4; V: TRBV6-6; CDR3: CASSPQDSTNEKLFF
J: TRBJ2-1; V: TRBV9; CDR3: CASSVGLASYEQFF
J: TRBJ2-3; V: TRBV4-1; CDR3: CASSQLLAGDTDTQYF
J: TRBJ2-7; V: TRBV7-9; CDR3: CASSAGLGAAYEQYF
J: TRBJ1-6; V: TRBV14; CDR3: CASSPPGPPYNSPLHF
J: TRBJ1-3; V: TRBV30; CDR3: CAWSGVISGNTIYF
J: TRBJ1-2; V: TRBV4-3; CDR3: CASSQGTGNPNYGYTF
J: TRBJ2-7; V: TRBV27; CDR3: CASSPWDRNYEQYF
J: TRBJ2-7; V: TRBV5-1; CDR3: CASRLFGQGEDEQYF
J: TRBJ2-7; V: TRBV19; CDR3: CASGYRGDNEQYF
J: TRBJ1-5; V: TRBV27; CDR3: CASSLSGQGGGSPQHF
J: TRBJ2-7; V: TRBV7-9; CDR3: CASSLADRAYEQYF
J: TRBJ2-7; V: TRBV14; CDR3: CASSLPGQGIYEQYF